The rows below give T cell receptor beta chains drawn from one sample of a study of T cells in Graves' hyperthyroidism and ophthalmopathy. One entry per CDR3 protein, called by TCRdb with MiXCR from the multiplex PCR reads. The profile shows about 600,000 distinct CDR3 sequences, roughly 16% of them singletons. Sample: blood. Receptors originate from a woman in her thirties or forties with Graves' ophthalmopathy. Each CDR3 is given with its conserved first and last residue. D genes are given only for firm matches. Where a row states a size, it is once, few, many or the class of an expanded clone; other rows omit it.

TRBJ2-1 | TRBV20-1 | many | TRBD2 | CSASLLGRSTYNEQFF | TGCAGTGCTAGCCTCCTCGGGAGGAGCACCTACAATGAGCAGTTCTTC
TRBJ2-7 | TRBV28 | few | TRBD1 | CASSLRGLFYEQYF | TGTGCCAGCAGCCTCAGGGGGCTTTTTTACGAGCAGTACTTC
TRBJ2-3 | TRBV20-1 | many | TRBD2 | CSARKIAGAGPDTQYF | TGCAGTGCTAGAAAGATAGCGGGAGCAGGTCCAGATACGCAGTATTTT
TRBJ2-1 | TRBV2 | many | TRBD2 | CASGLAHNEQFF | TGTGCCTCCGGACTAGCGCACAATGAGCAGTTCTTC
TRBJ2-7 | TRBV6-1 | many | TRBD2 | CASRRSGTSVLEQYF | TGTGCCAGCAGAAGAAGTGGGACTAGCGTTCTCGAGCAGTACTTC
TRBJ1-2 | TRBV20-1 | many | TRBD1 | CSARGQGGSYGYTF | TGCAGTGCTAGGGGTCAGGGGGGGAGCTATGGCTACACCTTC
TRBJ2-6 | TRBV5-1 | . | . | CASSLDGAGANVLTF | TGCGCCAGCAGCTTGGATGGGGCTGGGGCCAACGTCCTGACTTTC
TRBJ2-3 | TRBV7-9 | . | TRBD2 | CAILLAGGPDTQYF | TGTGCCATCCTACTAGCGGGGGGGCCAGATACGCAGTATTTT
TRBJ1-6 | TRBV6-1 | few | . | CASSDLDPSPLHF | TGTGCCAGCAGTGACTTGGATCCTTCACCCCTCCACTTT
TRBJ2-1 | TRBV12-3/TRBV12-4 | many | . | CASSSWTGGNEQFF | TGTGCCAGCAGTTCGTGGACAGGAGGGAATGAGCAGTTCTTC
TRBJ2-7 | TRBV27 | many | . | CASSSLQGQQTYEQYF | TGTGCCAGCAGTTCTTTACAAGGACAGCAAACCTACGAGCAGTACTTC
TRBJ1-1 | TRBV7-8 | few | . | CASSLGIGLNTEAFF | TGTGCCAGCAGCTTAGGTATAGGGTTGAACACTGAAGCTTTCTTT
TRBJ1-2 | TRBV5-6 | many | . | CASSFATRGGYTF | TGTGCCAGCAGCTTCGCGACCCGGGGTGGCTACACCTTC
TRBJ1-2 | TRBV5-6 | . | TRBD1 | CASSPDRSIYGYTF | TGTGCCAGCAGCCCGGACAGGTCAATCTATGGCTACACCTTC
TRBJ1-1 | TRBV20-1 | many | TRBD1 | CSALDTGGSNPTVGAFF | TGCAGTGCTCTAGACACAGGGGGCTCTAACCCAACTGTCGGGGCTTTCTTT
TRBJ1-2 | TRBV20-1 | few | . | CSARRARVYGYTF | TGCAGTGCTAGGCGGGCGAGGGTCTATGGCTACACCTTC
TRBJ2-6 | TRBV3-1 | many | TRBD1 | CASSPDRSSSGANVLTF | TGTGCCAGCAGCCCGGACAGGAGTTCCTCTGGGGCCAACGTCCTGACTTTC
TRBJ2-1 | TRBV2 | many | TRBD1 | CASRRTGGASDEQFF | TGTGCCAGCAGACGGACAGGGGGCGCATCTGATGAGCAGTTCTTC
TRBJ2-7 | TRBV5-1 | few | TRBD2 | CASSLPPPTSRRPESYNEQYF | TGCGCCAGCAGCTTGCCGCCACCGACTAGCAGGAGACCCGAGTCCTACAATGAGCAGTACTTC
TRBJ1-5 | TRBV20-1 | few | . | CSAPRGGNQPQHF | TGCAGTGCCCCACGGGGAGGCAATCAGCCCCAGCATTTT